These 13 T cell receptor beta chains were sequenced from one sample in a study of neoadjuvant anti-PD-1 for oral cavity cancer (dated by TCRdb to 2020 to 2023). The sample's time point label, decoded: before neoadjuvant nivolumab. Receptor libraries were prepared by the immunoSEQ multiplex PCR assay. The table was pulled from immuneACCESS by TCRdb, which kept in-frame rearrangements only. Such tables lose some clones; where checked, under half of the loss comes from unresolved V genes, and the rest has no known cause. The sample yields approximately 13,000 clones; about 61% were counted once. 2% to 2.5% of the sample belongs to the ten largest clones. The sequences come from PBMCs, collected before nivolumab (anti-PD-1) treatment. These receptors were taken from a person between 40 and 79 years old with oral cavity squamous cell carcinoma.

This clone came up a few times. The CDR3 nucleotides read TGTGCCAGCAGACAAGACAGGGTTAGAAACATTCAGTACTTC. Translated, it gives CASRQDRVRNIQYF. The gene calls are TRBV28 and TRBJ2-4; 7 bases align to TRBD1. The CDR3 is 14 amino acids. Germline V gene sequence: CDR1 MDHEN, CDR2 SYDVKM. Trimming took 6 bases from V and 6 from J; bases not matched to a gene: 8.

The chain has TRBV5-4 and TRBJ1-3; D gene unclear. V was clipped by 2 bases and J by 0 bases, with 6 bases between them. There are 14 residues in the CDR3. CDR1 is SGHNT and CDR2 is YYREEE in the germline V gene (reference sequence). In DNA, the CDR3 is TGTGCCAGCAGCTTCCGGAGCTCTGGAAACACCATATATTTT. Translation gives CASSFRSSGNTIYF.

The gene calls are TRBV18 and TRBJ2-2; no definite D call. In germline, CDR1 is KGHSH, CDR2 LQKENI. The CDR3 length is 14 residues. V dropped 3 bases and J dropped 5 bases, with 10 bases sitting between them. The CDR3 nucleotides are TGTGCCAGCTCACCTGGAACCCGGACCGGGGAGCTGTTTTTT. This gives the protein CASSPGTRTGELFF.

This clone is medium-sized within its sample. The chain joins TRBV2 to TRBJ2-6; D not resolved. Looked up from germline, CDR1 is SNHLY and CDR2 is FYNNEI. V lost 6 bases, J lost 0 bases, and 9 bases lay in between. The CDR3 is made up of 15 amino acids. CDR3 DNA: TGTGCCAGCAGGGAGTCGGGCTCTGGGGCCAACGTCCTGACTTTC. Amino acids: CASRESGSGANVLTF.

V and J are TRBV29-1 and TRBJ2-6; 8 bases line up with TRBD2. The CDR3 spans 14 residues. CDR1 SQVTM and CDR2 ANQGSEA come from the germline V gene. Trimming removed 6 bases from V and 2 bases from J; junction bases left unmatched: 3. The CDR3 bases are TGCAGCGTAGCGGGAGAAGCTGGGGCCAACGTCCTGACTTTC. The encoded protein is CSVAGEAGANVLTF.

The chain is built from TRBV4-2 and TRBJ2-1, with 11 bases matching TRBD2. The CDR3 runs 19 residues. Germline CDR1 LGHNA, CDR2 YNFKEQ. Trimming removed 4 bases from V and 0 bases from J; junction bases left unmatched: 11. The CDR3 loop reads CASSPSVAGGPGSYNEQFF. CDR3 DNA sequence: TGTGCCAGCAGCCCAAGCGTAGCGGGGGGGCCCGGCTCCTACAATGAGCAGTTCTTC.

The CDR3 loop reads CASSVDSGRLTDTQYF. The CDR3 DNA is TGTGCCAGCAGCGTAGATAGCGGAAGACTCACAGATACGCAGTATTTT. The rearrangement links TRBV9 to TRBJ2-3, with D perhaps TRBD2 (6 bases). Germline loops: CDR1 SGDLS, CDR2 YYNGEE. V was shortened by 0 bases and J by 2 bases, with 13 bases between the two germline ends. This CDR3 spans 16 amino acids.

This clone showed up just a few times. The chain combines TRBV29-1 with TRBJ2-2; TRBD1 matches at 7 bases. Trimming took 7 bases from V and 3 from J; bases not matched to a gene: 5. CDR3 length: 13 amino acids. Germline loops: CDR1 SQVTM, CDR2 ANQGSEA. The DNA for the CDR3 is TGCAGCGCACAGGGGTGGGACACCGGGGAGCTGTTTTTT. Translating gives CSAQGWDTGELFF.

Regarding this clone: A junction boundary mismatches the germline segment, possibly from a read error. The rearrangement joins TRBV20-1 to TRBJ1-1; perhaps TRBD1 as D (5 bases). This CDR3 region has 11 residues. The germline V gene has CDR1 DFQATT and CDR2 SNEGSKA (reference sequence). The CDR3 here is CSALISGVGNF. The CDR3 region has the DNA TGCAGTGCCCTCATCTCGGGGGTGGGTAACTTT.

This clone has a handful of counts. The rearrangement links TRBV23-1 to TRBJ2-7, with TRBD1 matching 11 bases. TRBV23-1 is given ORF status, its function remaining uncertain. V lost 4 bases and J lost 4; bases outside the gene matches: 6. This CDR3 contains 15 residues. CDR3 nucleotides: TGCGCCAGCAGTCCGCCGGGACAGGGGGTTTACGAGCAGTACTTC. As protein: CASSPPGQGVYEQYF.

This chain joins TRBV7-9 and TRBJ2-7; 7 nucleotides align to TRBD1. CDR3 length equals 15 residues. The germline CDR1 and CDR2 sequences are SEHNR and FQNEAQ (reference sequence). With V trimmed by 5 bases and J by 7 bases, 14 bases remained unmatched. In DNA, the CDR3 is TGTGCCAGCAGCAAGCGGACAGGTTCAAGGGGAGAGCAGTACTTC. Its translation is CASSKRTGSRGEQYF.

This clone came up a few times. This chain joins TRBV11-2 and TRBJ2-2; D remains unclear. Trimming pared 4 bases from V and 1 base from J, leaving 4 bases between. The CDR3 has 13 residues. Germline V gene sequence: CDR1 SGHAT, CDR2 FQNNGV. This CDR3 reads CASSSVNTGELFF. DNA of the CDR3: TGTGCCAGCAGCTCGGTGAACACCGGGGAGCTGTTTTTT.

The chain recombines TRBV6-4 with TRBJ1-5; 7 nucleotides align to TRBD1. This CDR3 comprises 17 residues. CDR1 and CDR2 from the germline V gene are MRHNA and SNTAGT. J was trimmed by 0 bases and V by 6 bases; bases with no gene match: 11. CDR3 loop: CASRGGGQAYSNQPQHF. The CDR3 coding sequence is TGTGCCAGCAGGGGCGGAGGACAGGCCTATAGCAATCAGCCCCAGCATTTT.